The clone carrying this T cell receptor beta chain was counted many times. This record belongs to a study of blood T cells in healthy people across ages. Combining a sample-barcoded 5' primer with a J-beta primer mix, a second PCR ran for roughly 6 to 12 cycles. TCRdb reprocessed the 5' RACE reads via MiXCR and lists one record per CDR3 protein. The sample has around 1,600,000 distinct CDR3 sequences; roughly 43% are singletons. The germline CDR1 and CDR2 sequences are PRHDT and FYEKMQ (reference sequence). Trimming cost V 1 base and J 6 bases, with 13 bases left between them. The CDR3 is 15 residues long.

The clonotype comes from a woman younger than 30 in good health. Sequencing was carried out using blood. V gene TRBV13 combines with J gene TRBJ2-1; no reliable D call. The chain's CDR3 is CASSLDPPRVNEQFF. The CDR3 DNA follows: TGTGCCAGCAGCTTAGACCCGCCTCGGGTCAATGAGCAGTTCTTC. The variable domain in full, with the rest retrieved from reference TRBV13 and TRBJ2-1, is AAGVIQSPRHLIKEKRETATLKCYPIPRHDTVYWYQQGPGQDPQFLISFYEKMQSDKGSIPDRFSAQQFSDYHSELNMSSLELGDSALYFCASSLDPPRVNEQFFGPGTRLTVL.